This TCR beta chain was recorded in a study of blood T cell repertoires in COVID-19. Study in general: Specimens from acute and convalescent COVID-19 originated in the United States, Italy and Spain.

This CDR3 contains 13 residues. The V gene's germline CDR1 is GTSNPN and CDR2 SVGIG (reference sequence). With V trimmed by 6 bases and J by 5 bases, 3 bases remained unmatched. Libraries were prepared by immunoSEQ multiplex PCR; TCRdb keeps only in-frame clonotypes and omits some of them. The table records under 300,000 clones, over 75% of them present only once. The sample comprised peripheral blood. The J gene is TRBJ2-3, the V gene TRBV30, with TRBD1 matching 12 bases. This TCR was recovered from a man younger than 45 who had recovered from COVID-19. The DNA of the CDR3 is TGTGCCTGCCGGGACAGGGGGCAAGATACGCAGTATTTT. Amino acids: CACRDRGQDTQYF.